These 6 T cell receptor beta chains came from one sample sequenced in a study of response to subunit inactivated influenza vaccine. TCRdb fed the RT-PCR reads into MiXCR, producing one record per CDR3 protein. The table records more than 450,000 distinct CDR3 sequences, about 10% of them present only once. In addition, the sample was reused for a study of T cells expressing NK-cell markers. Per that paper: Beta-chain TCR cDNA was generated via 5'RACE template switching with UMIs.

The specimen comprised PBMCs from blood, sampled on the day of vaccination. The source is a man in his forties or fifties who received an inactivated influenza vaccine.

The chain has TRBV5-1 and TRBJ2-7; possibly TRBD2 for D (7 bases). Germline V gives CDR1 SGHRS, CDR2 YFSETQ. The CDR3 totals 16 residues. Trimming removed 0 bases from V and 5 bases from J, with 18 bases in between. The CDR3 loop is CASSLDGGGLSNEQYF. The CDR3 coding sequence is TGCGCCAGCAGCTTGGACGGCGGGGGCCTTTCTAACGAGCAGTACTTC.

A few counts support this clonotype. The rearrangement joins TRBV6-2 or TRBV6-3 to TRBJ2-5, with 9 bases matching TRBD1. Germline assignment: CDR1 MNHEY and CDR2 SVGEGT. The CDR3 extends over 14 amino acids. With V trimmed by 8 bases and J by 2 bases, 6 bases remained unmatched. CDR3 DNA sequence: TGTGCCAGCGGAAGGACAGGGGCGCAAGAGACCCAGTACTTC. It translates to CASGRTGAQETQYF.

CDR3 in amino acids: CASSSTPMGGNQPQHF. CDR3 sequence (DNA): TGTGCCAGCAGTTCAACTCCGATGGGGGGCAATCAGCCCCAGCATTTT. The V call is TRBV28, the J call TRBJ1-5; perhaps TRBD1 as D (5 bases). Germline V lookup: CDR1 MDHEN, CDR2 SYDVKM. The CDR3 has 16 amino acids. Trimming pared 4 bases from V and 2 bases from J, leaving 15 bases between.

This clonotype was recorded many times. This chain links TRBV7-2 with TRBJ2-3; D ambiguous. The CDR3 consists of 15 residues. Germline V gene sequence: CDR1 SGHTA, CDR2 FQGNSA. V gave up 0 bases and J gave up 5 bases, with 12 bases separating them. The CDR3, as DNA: TGTGCCAGCAGCTTAGCAGGGTTGGATGGAGATACGCAGTATTTT. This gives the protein CASSLAGLDGDTQYF.

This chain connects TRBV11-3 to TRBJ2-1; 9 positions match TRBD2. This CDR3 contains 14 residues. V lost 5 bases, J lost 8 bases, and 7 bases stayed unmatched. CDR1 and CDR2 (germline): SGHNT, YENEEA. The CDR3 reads CASSRRAGGYEQFF. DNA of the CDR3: TGTGCCAGCAGCCGCCGGGCGGGAGGGTATGAGCAGTTCTTC.

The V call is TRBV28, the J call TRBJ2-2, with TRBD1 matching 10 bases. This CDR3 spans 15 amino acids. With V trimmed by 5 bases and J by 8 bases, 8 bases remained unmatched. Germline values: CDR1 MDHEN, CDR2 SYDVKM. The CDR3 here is CASSPPDRGGGELFF. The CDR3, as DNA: TGTGCCAGCAGTCCACCGGACAGGGGGGGAGGGGAGCTGTTTTTT.